This T cell receptor beta chain comes out of a study of cytomegalovirus exposure and HLA in healthy donors. The study's findings and limits: HLA restriction was apparent for most CMV-associated TCR beta chains in a later analysis.

A word on this clone: Its antigen is unknown.

PCR involved 60 Vbeta and 13 Jbeta primers. The table came from immunoSEQ multiplex PCR; TCRdb's copy has only in-frame clones and leaves some out. The data contain about 240,000 clones, approximately 81% of them seen just once; the ten biggest clones take up less than 8.5%. The CDR3 totals 11 residues. The V gene's germline CDR1 is KGHSH and CDR2 LQKENI. V lost 6 bases, J lost 2 bases, and 4 bases lay in between. The receptor was isolated from a woman aged 55-75 years in good health and CMV-seropositive. The V call is TRBV18, the J call TRBJ2-5; D is uncertain. The sequenced sample consisted of PBMCs. CDR3 in DNA: TGTGCCAGCTCTCAACAAGAGACCCAGTACTTC. It specifies CASSQQETQYF.